Sequencing of this T cell receptor (beta chain) was carried out in a study of blood T cells in healthy people across ages. Germline CDR1 is SGHRS and CDR2 is YFSETQ. CDR3 length: 12 amino acids. V dropped 5 bases and J dropped 1 base, with 6 bases sitting between them. A second PCR of about 7 to 11 cycles used a sample-barcoded 5' primer and a J-beta primer mix. One entry per CDR3 protein, called by TCRdb with MiXCR from the 5' RACE reads. The table has about 1.5 million distinct CDR3 sequences, approximately 42% seen once. This chain connects TRBV5-1 to TRBJ1-1; no clear D gene. The TCR sequence derives from a woman under 30 in good health. The sequenced material came from blood. The CDR3 protein is CASREPNTEAFF. CDR3 nucleotide sequence: TGCGCCAGCAGAGAACCGAACACTGAAGCTTTCTTT.